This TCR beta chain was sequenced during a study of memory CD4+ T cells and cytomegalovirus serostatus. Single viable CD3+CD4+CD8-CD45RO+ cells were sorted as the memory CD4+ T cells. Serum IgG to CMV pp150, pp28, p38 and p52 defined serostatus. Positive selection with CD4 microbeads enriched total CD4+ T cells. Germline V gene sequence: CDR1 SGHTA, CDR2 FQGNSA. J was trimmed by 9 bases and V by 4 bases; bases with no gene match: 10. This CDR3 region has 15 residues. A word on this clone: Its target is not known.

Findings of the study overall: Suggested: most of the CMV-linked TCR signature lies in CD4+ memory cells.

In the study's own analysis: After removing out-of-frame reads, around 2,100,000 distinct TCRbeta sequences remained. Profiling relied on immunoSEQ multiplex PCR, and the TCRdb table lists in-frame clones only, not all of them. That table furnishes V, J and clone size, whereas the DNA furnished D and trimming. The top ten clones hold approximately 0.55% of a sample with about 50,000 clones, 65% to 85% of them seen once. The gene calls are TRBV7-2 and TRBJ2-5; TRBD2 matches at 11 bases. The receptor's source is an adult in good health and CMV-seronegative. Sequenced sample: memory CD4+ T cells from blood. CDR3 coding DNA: TGTGCCAGCAGCTCCTTAGCGGGGGGGCAGTCGGCCCAGTACTTC. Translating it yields CASSSLAGGQSAQYF.